This T cell receptor beta chain is drawn from a study of blood T cell repertoires in COVID-19. Study-wide background: COVID-19 samples from acute and convalescent phases originated in the United States, Italy and Spain.

Study processing details: Estimation of nucleated cell counts relied on the amplification of reference gene primers. TCRdb keeps only in-frame clones here, not all; method: immunoSEQ multiplex PCR. That table is the source of V, J and clone size, and D and trimming were worked out from the DNA. The table lists roughly 200,000 clones, around 83% of them singletons, with just under 8.5% in the top ten. CDR1 is SGHRS, CDR2 YFSETQ, per germline. The CDR3 covers 16 residues. Trimming removed 4 bases at V and 7 bases at J, with 23 bases between. The chain recombines TRBV5-1 with TRBJ1-2; D unresolved. This receptor was identified in a woman aged 55-70 years with acute or convalescent COVID-19. Sequences were obtained from peripheral blood. The CDR3 sequence is CASSHISAGLVGGYTF. Here the CDR3 DNA reads TGCGCCAGCAGCCATATTAGTGCAGGACTAGTAGGTGGCTACACCTTC.